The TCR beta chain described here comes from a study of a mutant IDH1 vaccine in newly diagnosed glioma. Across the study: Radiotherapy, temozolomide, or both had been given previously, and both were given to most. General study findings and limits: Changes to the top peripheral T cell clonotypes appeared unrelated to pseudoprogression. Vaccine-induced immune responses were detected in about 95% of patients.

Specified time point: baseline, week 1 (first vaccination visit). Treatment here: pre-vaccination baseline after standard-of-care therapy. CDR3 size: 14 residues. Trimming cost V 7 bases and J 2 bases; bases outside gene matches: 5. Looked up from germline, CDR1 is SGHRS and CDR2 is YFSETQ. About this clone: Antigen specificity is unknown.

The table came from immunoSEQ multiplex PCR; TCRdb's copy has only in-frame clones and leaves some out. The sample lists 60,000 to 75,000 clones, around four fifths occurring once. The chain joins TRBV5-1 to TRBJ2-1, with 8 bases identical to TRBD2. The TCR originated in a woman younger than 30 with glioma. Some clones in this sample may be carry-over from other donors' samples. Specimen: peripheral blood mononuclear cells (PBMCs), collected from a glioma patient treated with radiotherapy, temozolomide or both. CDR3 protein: CASHAGGPYNEQFF. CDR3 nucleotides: TGCGCCAGCCACGCGGGGGGCCCCTACAATGAGCAGTTCTTC.